This T cell receptor beta chain was identified in a study of tumor-infiltrating lymphocytes in primary liver carcinoma. Study information: Patients were both men and women, whose ages ran from 30 to 69 years. Sequenced samples came back with roughly 3.65 to 7.5 million productive TCRbeta reads, and the counts looked alike across tissue types.

The authors took blood RNA from unsorted whole blood and also extracted germline DNA. The CDR3 is 15 residues long. Germline lookup yields CDR1 MNHNS and CDR2 SASEGT. Points on this clonotype: No antigen is known for it. A junction end diverges from the germline sequence, so it may reflect a read error.

Points from the study as a whole: A significantly higher top-250-clone fraction was recorded for tumors than for blood (p = 0.039).

A constant-region primer served to make TCR beta cDNA from roughly 500 ng total RNA. Slightly modified ARM-PCR with three nested multiplex PCR rounds yielded TCR beta libraries. The study ran its first two PCR rounds for around 9 cycles each, using TRBV1-TRBV30 forward primers and a C-beta reverse primer. TCRdb re-called the multiplex PCR reads with MiXCR, one entry per CDR3 protein. The sample carries 330,000 or so distinct CDR3 sequences, 65% recorded once. The source is a middle-aged man with primary liver carcinoma and hepatitis B virus infection. Specimen: peripheral blood. The chain joins TRBV6-1 to TRBJ2-7, with 9 bases matching TRBD2. CDR3 sequence (DNA): TGTGCCAGCAGTCTGACTAGCGGCAGCTCCTACGAGCACTACTTC. This encodes CASSLTSGSSYEHYF.